What follows are 4 T cell receptor beta chains derived from one specimen sequenced in a study of blood T cell repertoires in COVID-19. Some clones are missing from TCRdb's copy, which holds only in-frame ones; the method was immunoSEQ multiplex PCR. Here the sample spans some 370,000 clones, about 89% being singletons. Sample: peripheral blood. The receptors come from a man in his forties or fifties with acute or convalescent COVID-19.

The chain couples TRBV6-6 to TRBJ2-7; weak D call: TRBD2 (6 bases). CDR3 length: 15 residues. Germline V gives CDR1 MNHNY, CDR2 SVGAGI (reference sequence). V gave up 5 bases and J gave up 9 bases, with 23 bases separating them. The CDR3 DNA reads TGTGCCAGCAGTCCGGCGGAGGGCAACCTTGGTAGGCAGTACTTC. This encodes CASSPAEGNLGRQYF.

There are a few counts of this clone. The J gene is TRBJ2-1, the V gene TRBV5-4; 15 bases line up with TRBD2. J lost 1 base, V lost 2 bases, and 4 bases had no gene match. The CDR3 sequence is 18 residues long. Germline V gene lookup returns CDR1 SGHNT and CDR2 YYREEE (reference sequence). Written as DNA, the CDR3 is TGTGCCAGCAGCTTCGGGACTAGCGGGAGGCTTTCCTACAATGAGCAGTTCTTC. Amino acids: CASSFGTSGRLSYNEQFF.

The chain recombines TRBV9 with TRBJ2-2; a weak D match, TRBD2 (6 bases). The germline CDR1 and CDR2 sequences are SGDLS and YYNGEE. The CDR3 runs 17 residues. V dropped 0 bases and J dropped 7 bases, with 19 bases sitting between them. CDR3 in DNA: TGTGCCAGCAGCGTAGACCCCAGCCCTTGGAGGGGCGGGGAGCTGTTTTTT. Protein product: CASSVDPSPWRGGELFF. The full variable domain, completed using reference TRBV9 and TRBJ2-2, is DSGVTQTPKHLITATGQRVTLRCSPRSGDLSVYWYQQSLDQGLQFLIQYYNGEERAKGNILERFSAQQFPDLHSELNLSSLELGDSALYFCASSVDPSPWRGGELFFGEGSRLTVL.

The chain joins TRBV11-2 to TRBJ2-7, with D hard to call. The CDR3 covers 14 residues. CDR1 is SGHAT, CDR2 FQNNGV, per germline. Trimming took off 9 bases at V and 3 bases at J, with 18 bases between the two ends. CDR3 nucleotide sequence: TGTGCCAGTTCTTTAGCCCCTGGAAACTACGAGCAGTACTTC. Residues: CASSLAPGNYEQYF. Full variable domain (outside the CDR3, taken from reference TRBV11-2 and TRBJ2-7): EAGVAQSPRYKIIEKRQSVAFWCNPISGHATLYWYQQILGQGPKLLIQFQNNGVVDDSQLPKDRFSAERLKGVDSTLKIQPAKLEDSAVYLCASSLAPGNYEQYFGPGTRLTVT.